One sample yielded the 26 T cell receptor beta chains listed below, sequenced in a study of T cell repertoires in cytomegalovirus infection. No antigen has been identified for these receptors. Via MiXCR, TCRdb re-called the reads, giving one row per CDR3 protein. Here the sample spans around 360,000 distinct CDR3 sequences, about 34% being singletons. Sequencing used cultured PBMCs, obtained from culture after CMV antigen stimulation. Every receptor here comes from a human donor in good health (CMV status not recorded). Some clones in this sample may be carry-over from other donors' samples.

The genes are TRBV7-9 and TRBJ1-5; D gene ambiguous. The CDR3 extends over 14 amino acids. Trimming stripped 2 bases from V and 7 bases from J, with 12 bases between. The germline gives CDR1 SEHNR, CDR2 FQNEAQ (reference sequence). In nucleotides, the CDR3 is TGTGCCAGCAGCTTATCAGGCCTTGGCCAGCCCCAGCATTTT. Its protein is CASSLSGLGQPQHF.

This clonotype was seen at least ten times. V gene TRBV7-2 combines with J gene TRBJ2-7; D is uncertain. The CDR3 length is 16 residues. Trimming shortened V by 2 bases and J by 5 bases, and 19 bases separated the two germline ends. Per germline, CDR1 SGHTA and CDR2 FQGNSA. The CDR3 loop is CASSLYLGRVMHEQYV. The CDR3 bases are TGTGCCAGCAGCTTATATCTCGGACGGGTAATGCACGAGCAGTACGTC.

CDR3 protein: CASSTRVGTEAFF. CDR3 sequence (DNA): TGTGCCAGCAGTACCAGGGTTGGCACTGAAGCTTTCTTT. The gene calls are TRBV6-1 and TRBJ1-1; a possible D gene is TRBD1 (5 bases). The CDR3 sequence is 13 residues long. Germline assignment: CDR1 MNHNS and CDR2 SASEGT. The V end was cut by 5 bases, the J end by 4 bases, with 11 bases between.

The CDR3 bases are TGTGCCAGCAGGGTTATGGAGTCCAACGAGCAGTACTTC. This codes for CASRVMESNEQYF. The chain links TRBV6-1 to TRBJ2-7; D unclear. Germline CDR1 reads MNHNS; CDR2 reads SASEGT. Trimming took 6 bases from V and 5 from J, leaving 14 bases between them. The CDR3 is made up of 13 amino acids.

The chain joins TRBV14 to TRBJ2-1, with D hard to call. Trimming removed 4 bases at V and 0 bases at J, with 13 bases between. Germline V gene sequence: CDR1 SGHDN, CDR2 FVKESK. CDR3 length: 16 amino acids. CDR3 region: CASSPLAVSSYNEQFF. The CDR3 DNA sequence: TGTGCCAGCAGCCCCCTTGCGGTTAGCTCCTACAATGAGCAGTTCTTC.

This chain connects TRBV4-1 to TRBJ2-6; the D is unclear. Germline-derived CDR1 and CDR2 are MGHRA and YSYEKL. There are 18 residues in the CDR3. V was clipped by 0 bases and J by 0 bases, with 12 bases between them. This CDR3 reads CASSQDSEVSSGANVLTF. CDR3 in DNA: TGCGCCAGCAGCCAAGATTCAGAAGTAAGCTCTGGGGCCAACGTCCTGACTTTC.

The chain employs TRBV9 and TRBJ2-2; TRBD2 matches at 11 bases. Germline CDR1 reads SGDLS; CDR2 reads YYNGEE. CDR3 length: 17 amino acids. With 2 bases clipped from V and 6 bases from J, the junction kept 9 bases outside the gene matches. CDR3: CASSVNPGTSGSGELFF. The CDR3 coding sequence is TGTGCCAGCAGCGTGAATCCCGGGACTAGCGGATCCGGGGAGCTGTTTTTT.

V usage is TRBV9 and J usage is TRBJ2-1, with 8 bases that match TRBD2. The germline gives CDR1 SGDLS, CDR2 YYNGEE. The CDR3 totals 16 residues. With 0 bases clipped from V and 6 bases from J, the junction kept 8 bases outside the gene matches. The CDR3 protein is CASSVGTSYLGNEQFF. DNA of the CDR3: TGTGCCAGCAGCGTAGGGACTAGCTACTTGGGCAATGAGCAGTTCTTC.

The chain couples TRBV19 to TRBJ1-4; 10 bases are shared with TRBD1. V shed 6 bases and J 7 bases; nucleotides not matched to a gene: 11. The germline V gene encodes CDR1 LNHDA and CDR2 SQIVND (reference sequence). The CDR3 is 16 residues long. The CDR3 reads CASSQGVRDRGEKLFF. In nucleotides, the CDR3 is TGTGCCAGTAGCCAAGGCGTCCGGGACAGGGGTGAAAAACTGTTTTTT.

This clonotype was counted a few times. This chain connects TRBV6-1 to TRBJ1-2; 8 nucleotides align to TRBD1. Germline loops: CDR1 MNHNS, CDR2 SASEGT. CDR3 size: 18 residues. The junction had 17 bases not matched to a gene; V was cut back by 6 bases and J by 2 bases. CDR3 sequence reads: CASRARQGAQRPNYGYTF. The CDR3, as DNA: TGTGCCAGCAGAGCACGGCAGGGGGCGCAGAGACCCAACTATGGCTACACCTTC.

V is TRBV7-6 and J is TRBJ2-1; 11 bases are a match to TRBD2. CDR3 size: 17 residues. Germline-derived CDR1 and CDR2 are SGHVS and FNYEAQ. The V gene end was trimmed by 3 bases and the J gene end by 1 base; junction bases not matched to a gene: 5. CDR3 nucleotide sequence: TGTGCCAGCAGCTTCCATAGCGGGAGGGGTTCCTACAATGAGCAGTTCTTC. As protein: CASSFHSGRGSYNEQFF.

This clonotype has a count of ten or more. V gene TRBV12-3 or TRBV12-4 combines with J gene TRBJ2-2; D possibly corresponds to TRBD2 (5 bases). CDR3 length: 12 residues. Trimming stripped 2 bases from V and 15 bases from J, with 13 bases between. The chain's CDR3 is CASSLYSSGMFF. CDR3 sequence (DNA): TGTGCCAGCAGTTTATACAGTTCGGGGATGTTTTTT.

CDR3 residues: CSAGRSTEAFF. CDR3 DNA sequence: TGCAGTGCCGGGAGGAGCACTGAAGCTTTCTTT. This chain joins TRBV20-1 and TRBJ1-1; D gene ambiguous. V dropped 6 bases and J dropped 4 bases, with 9 bases sitting between them. Germline lookup yields CDR1 DFQATT and CDR2 SNEGSKA (reference sequence). The CDR3 has 11 amino acids.

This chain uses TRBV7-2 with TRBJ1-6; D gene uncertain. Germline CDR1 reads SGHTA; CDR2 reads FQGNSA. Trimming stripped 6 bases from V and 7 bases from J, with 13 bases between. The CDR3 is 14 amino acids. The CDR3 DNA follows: TGTGCCAGCAGATGGACCGGACGAAATTCACCCCTCCACTTT. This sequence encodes CASRWTGRNSPLHF.

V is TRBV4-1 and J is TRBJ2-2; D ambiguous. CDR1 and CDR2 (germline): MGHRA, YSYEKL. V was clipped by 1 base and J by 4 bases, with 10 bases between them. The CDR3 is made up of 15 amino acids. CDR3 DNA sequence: TGCGCCAGCAGCCAAGGATATGGGATCACCGGGGAGCTGTTTTTT. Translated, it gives CASSQGYGITGELFF.

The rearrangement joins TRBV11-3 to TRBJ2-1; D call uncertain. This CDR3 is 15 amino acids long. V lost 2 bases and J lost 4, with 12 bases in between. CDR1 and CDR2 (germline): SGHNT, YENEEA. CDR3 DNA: TGTGCCAGCAGCTTAAAGGTCCACGGATACAATGAGCAGTTCTTC. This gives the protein CASSLKVHGYNEQFF. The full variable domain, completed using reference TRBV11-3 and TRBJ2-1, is EAGVVQSPRYKIIEKKQPVAFWCNPISGHNTLYWYLQNLGQGPELLIRYENEEAVDDSQLPKDRFSAERLKGVDSTLKIQPAELGDSAVYLCASSLKVHGYNEQFFGPGTRLTVL.

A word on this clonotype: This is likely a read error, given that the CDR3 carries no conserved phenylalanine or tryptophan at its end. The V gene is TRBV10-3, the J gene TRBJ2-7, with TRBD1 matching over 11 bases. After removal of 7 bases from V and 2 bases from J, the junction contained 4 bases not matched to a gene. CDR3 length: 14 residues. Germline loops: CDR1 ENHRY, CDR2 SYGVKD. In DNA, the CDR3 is TGTGCCATCACCCCGGGACAGGGGGCCTACGAGCAGTACTCC. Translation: CAITPGQGAYEQYS.

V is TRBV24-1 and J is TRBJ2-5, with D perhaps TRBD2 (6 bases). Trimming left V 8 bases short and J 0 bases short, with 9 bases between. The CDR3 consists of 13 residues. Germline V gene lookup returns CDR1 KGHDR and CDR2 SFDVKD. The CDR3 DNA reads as TGTGCCACCAAGGACTATGACCAAGAGACCCAGTACTTC. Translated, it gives CATKDYDQETQYF.

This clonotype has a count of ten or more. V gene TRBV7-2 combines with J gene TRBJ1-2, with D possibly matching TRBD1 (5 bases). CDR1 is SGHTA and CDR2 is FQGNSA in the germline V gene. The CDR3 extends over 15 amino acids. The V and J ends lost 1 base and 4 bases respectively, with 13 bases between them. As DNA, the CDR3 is TGTGCCAGCAGCTTAGGTCGGGGCATCGTCTATGGCTACACCTTC. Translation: CASSLGRGIVYGYTF.

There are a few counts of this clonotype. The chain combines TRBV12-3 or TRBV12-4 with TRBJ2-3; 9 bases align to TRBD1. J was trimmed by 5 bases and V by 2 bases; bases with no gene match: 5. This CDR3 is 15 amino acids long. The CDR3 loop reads CASSLSGTGLDTQYF. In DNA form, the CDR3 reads TGTGCCAGCAGTTTAAGCGGGACAGGGTTAGATACGCAGTATTTT.

The CDR3: CASSLAFSSHNEQFF. As DNA, the CDR3 is TGTGCCAGCAGCTTAGCCTTCTCCAGTCACAATGAGCAGTTCTTC. The V and J genes are TRBV7-2 and TRBJ2-1; D not certain. CDR1 and CDR2 from the germline V gene are SGHTA and FQGNSA. CDR3 size: 15 residues. Trimming cost V 0 bases and J 5 bases, with 11 bases left between them.

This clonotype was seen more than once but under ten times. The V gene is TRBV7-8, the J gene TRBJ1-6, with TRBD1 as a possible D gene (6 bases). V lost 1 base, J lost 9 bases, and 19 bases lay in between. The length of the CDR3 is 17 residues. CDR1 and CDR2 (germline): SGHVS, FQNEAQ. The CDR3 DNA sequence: TGTGCCAGCAGCTTAGTTGGGGGGGGGCTTTTACCTTCACCCCTCCACTTT. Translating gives CASSLVGGGLLPSPLHF.

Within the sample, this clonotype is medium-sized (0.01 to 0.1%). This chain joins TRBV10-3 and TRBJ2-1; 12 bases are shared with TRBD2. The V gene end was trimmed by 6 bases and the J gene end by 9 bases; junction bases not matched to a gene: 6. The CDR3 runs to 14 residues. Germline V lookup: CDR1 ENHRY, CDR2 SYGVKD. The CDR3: CAIRPGLAGREQFF. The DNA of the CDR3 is TGTGCCATCAGGCCGGGACTAGCGGGTCGTGAGCAGTTCTTC.

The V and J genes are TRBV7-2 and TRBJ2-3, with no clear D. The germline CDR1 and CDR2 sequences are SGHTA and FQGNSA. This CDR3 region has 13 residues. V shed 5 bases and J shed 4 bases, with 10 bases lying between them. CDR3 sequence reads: CASSPYMADTQYF. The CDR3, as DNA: TGTGCCAGCAGCCCCTACATGGCAGATACGCAGTATTTT.

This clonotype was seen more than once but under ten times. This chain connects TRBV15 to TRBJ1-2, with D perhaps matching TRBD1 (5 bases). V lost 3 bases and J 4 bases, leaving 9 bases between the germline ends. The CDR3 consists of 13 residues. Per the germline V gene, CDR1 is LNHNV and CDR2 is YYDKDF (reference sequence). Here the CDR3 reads CATSSGQGYGYTF. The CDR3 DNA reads TGTGCCACCAGCAGCGGGCAGGGCTATGGCTACACCTTC.

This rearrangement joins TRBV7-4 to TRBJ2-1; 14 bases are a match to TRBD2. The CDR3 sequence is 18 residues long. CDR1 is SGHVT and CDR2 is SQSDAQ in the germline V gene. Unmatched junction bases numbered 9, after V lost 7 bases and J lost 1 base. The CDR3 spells CASTPGTSGGRSYNEQFF. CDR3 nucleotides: TGTGCCAGCACCCCAGGGACTAGCGGGGGTCGTTCCTACAATGAGCAGTTCTTC.